This is a list of T cell receptor beta chains from one sample in a study of early stage breast cancer tumors. Only in-frame clones appear in the TCRdb table, and some are missing; sequencing was by immunoSEQ multiplex PCR. The repertoire holds around 20,000 clones, with around 82% as singletons. Sequencing was carried out using blood. The receptors derive from a person aged 65 to 85 with breast cancer. CDR3s include the opening cysteine and the closing phenylalanine or tryptophan. A D gene is named only where the DNA matches it firmly. The size entry is marked missing in some rows and otherwise reads once, few, many or a size class.

14,TRBD1,.,TRBJ1-6,TRBV19,CASRRDRSNSPLHF,TGTGCCAGTAGGAGGGACAGGTCCAATTCACCCCTCCACTTT
15,TRBD1,few,TRBJ1-2,TRBV10-3,CAINDDRGRGYGYTF,TGTGCCATCAACGATGACAGGGGGCGAGGCTATGGCTACACCTTC
12,.,.,TRBJ2-5,TRBV6-6,CASRGGQETQYF,TGTGCCAGCAGGGGGGGCCAAGAGACCCAGTACTTC
14,.,.,TRBJ2-1,TRBV18,CASSTVGMGNEQFF,TGTGCCAGCTCGACTGTCGGTATGGGTAATGAGCAGTTCTTC
14,.,once,TRBJ2-2,TRBV11-3,CASSFSGSAGELFF,TGTGCCAGCAGCTTTTCGGGGTCGGCCGGGGAGCTGTTTTTT
15,TRBD1,.,TRBJ1-2,TRBV27,CASSLMGQGFYGYTF,TGTGCCAGCAGTTTAATGGGACAGGGATTCTATGGCTACACCTTC
16,TRBD2,.,TRBJ2-1,TRBV6-4,CASSEGLAGAGNEQFF,TGTGCCAGCAGTGAAGGACTAGCGGGGGCCGGTAATGAGCAGTTCTTC
13,TRBD1,.,TRBJ2-7,TRBV6-6,CASTPGQGFEQYF,TGTGCCAGCACCCCGGGACAGGGGTTCGAGCAGTACTTC
13,.,once,TRBJ1-2,TRBV28,CASSLRGNYGYTF,TGTGCCAGCAGTTTACGGGGGAACTATGGCTACACCTTC
13,.,.,TRBJ2-2,TRBV2,CASSGRGTGELFF,TGTGCCAGCAGTGGTCGGGGTACCGGGGAGCTGTTTTTT
17,TRBD1,.,TRBJ2-2,TRBV19,CASSIQQGGPNTGELFF,TGTGCCAGTAGTATTCAACAGGGGGGCCCGAACACCGGGGAGCTGTTTTTT
13,TRBD1,.,TRBJ2-3,TRBV5-1,CASGTGQRDTQYF,TGCGCCAGCGGGACAGGCCAACGTGATACGCAGTATTTT
11,.,.,TRBJ1-1,TRBV20-1,CSAVGLAEAFF,TGCAGCGCAGTTGGTTTGGCTGAAGCTTTCTTT
15,TRBD1,.,TRBJ2-3,TRBV2,CASSDGQGASDTQYF,TGTGCCAGCAGTGACGGGCAGGGGGCTTCTGATACGCAGTATTTT
16,TRBD1,.,TRBJ2-1,TRBV2,CASSSQVGDRVNEQFF,TGTGCCAGCAGTAGCCAGGTCGGGGACAGGGTAAATGAGCAGTTCTTC
13,.,.,TRBJ1-1,TRBV27,CASSLEVGTEAFF,TGTGCCAGCAGTTTAGAGGTTGGCACTGAAGCTTTCTTT
13,.,once,TRBJ2-1,TRBV6-5,CASSYLTEDEQFF,TGTGCCAGCAGTTACCTAACGGAGGATGAGCAGTTCTTC
13,.,once,TRBJ1-5,TRBV9,CASSVDGDQPQHF,TGTGCCAGCAGCGTAGACGGGGATCAGCCCCAGCATTTT
15,.,.,TRBJ1-4,TRBV6-5,CASRSTGLTNEKLFF,TGTGCCAGCAGATCAACAGGGCTAACTAATGAAAAACTGTTTTTT
16,TRBD1,.,TRBJ1-5,TRBV28,CASSPETGRIGQPQHF,TGTGCCAGCAGTCCCGAGACAGGGCGTATAGGTCAGCCCCAGCATTTT
13,.,.,TRBJ2-6,TRBV29-1,CSVKGAGANVLTF,TGCAGCGTTAAGGGAGCTGGGGCCAACGTCCTGACTTTC
14,TRBD2,.,TRBJ2-7,TRBV30,CAWSPQPGGGEQYF,TGTGCCTGGAGCCCGCAACCGGGGGGGGGCGAGCAGTACTTC
15,.,.,TRBJ1-2,TRBV15,CATSIAGTVTYGYTF,TGTGCCACCAGCATCGCCGGCACAGTAACCTATGGCTACACCTTC
15,.,few,TRBJ2-2,TRBV2,CASSEEQGNTGELFF,TGTGCCAGCAGTGAAGAACAGGGGAACACCGGGGAGCTGTTTTTT
11,.,.,TRBJ2-1,TRBV7-9,CASSLGDEQFF,TGTGCCAGCAGCTTAGGCGATGAGCAGTTCTTC
12,.,.,TRBJ2-3,TRBV9,CASSRTTDTQYF,TGTGCCAGCAGCAGGACAACAGATACGCAGTATTTT
14,.,.,TRBJ2-7,TRBV30,CAWGRGGEAYEQYF,TGTGCCTGGGGGAGAGGGGGGGAAGCCTACGAGCAGTACTTC
12,.,.,TRBJ2-5,TRBV6-5,CASSYAGETQYF,TGTGCCAGCAGTTACGCCGGTGAGACCCAGTACTTC
15,.,.,TRBJ1-4,TRBV7-9,CASSSPVRGSEKLFF,TGTGCCAGCAGCTCCCCTGTTCGGGGAAGCGAAAAACTGTTTTTT
16,TRBD2,few,TRBJ2-7,TRBV7-9,CASSPGLAGSTYEQYF,TGTGCCAGCAGCCCCGGACTAGCGGGTTCTACCTACGAGCAGTACTTC
14,TRBD1,.,TRBJ1-1,TRBV2,CASLQDRFSAEAFF,TGTGCCAGCCTTCAGGACAGGTTCAGCGCTGAAGCTTTCTTT
14,TRBD1,.,TRBJ1-2,TRBV28,CASSGMGQNYGYTF,TGTGCCAGCAGCGGGATGGGACAGAACTATGGCTACACCTTC
13,.,.,TRBJ2-7,TRBV5-1,CASYPDRSYEQYF,TGCGCCAGCTACCCCGACAGAAGCTACGAGCAGTACTTC
14,TRBD2,.,TRBJ2-3,TRBV19,CASIDPSGGDTQYF,TGTGCCAGTATTGATCCTAGCGGGGGAGATACGCAGTATTTT
12,.,.,TRBJ2-5,TRBV2,CASSPTQETQYF,TGTGCCAGCAGTCCAACTCAAGAGACCCAGTACTTC
16,TRBD2,.,TRBJ2-7,TRBV7-8,CASSVTSGGLPYEQYF,TGTGCCAGCAGCGTTACTAGCGGGGGGCTCCCCTACGAGCAGTACTTC
13,.,once,TRBJ1-2,TRBV6-5,CASSSRVSYGYTF,TGTGCCAGCAGCTCCAGGGTGAGCTATGGCTACACCTTC
15,TRBD2,.,TRBJ2-5,TRBV5-4,CASSRSVAGVETQYF,TGTGCCAGCAGCCGCTCGGTAGCGGGGGTGGAGACCCAGTACTTC
13,.,.,TRBJ2-3,TRBV18,CASSPDKYNTQYF,TGTGCCAGCTCACCTGACAAGTACAATACGCAGTATTTT
11,TRBD1,once,TRBJ2-7,TRBV30,CAWRQGWEQYF,TGTGCCTGGAGACAGGGGTGGGAGCAGTACTTC
15,TRBD1,.,TRBJ1-3,TRBV6-1,CASSRDRDLGNTIYF,TGTGCCAGCAGCCGAGACAGGGACCTTGGAAACACCATATATTTT
16,.,.,TRBJ1-6,TRBV19,CASSIRQAIQNSPLHF,TGTGCCAGTAGTATAAGGCAGGCCATCCAGAATTCACCCCTCCACTTT